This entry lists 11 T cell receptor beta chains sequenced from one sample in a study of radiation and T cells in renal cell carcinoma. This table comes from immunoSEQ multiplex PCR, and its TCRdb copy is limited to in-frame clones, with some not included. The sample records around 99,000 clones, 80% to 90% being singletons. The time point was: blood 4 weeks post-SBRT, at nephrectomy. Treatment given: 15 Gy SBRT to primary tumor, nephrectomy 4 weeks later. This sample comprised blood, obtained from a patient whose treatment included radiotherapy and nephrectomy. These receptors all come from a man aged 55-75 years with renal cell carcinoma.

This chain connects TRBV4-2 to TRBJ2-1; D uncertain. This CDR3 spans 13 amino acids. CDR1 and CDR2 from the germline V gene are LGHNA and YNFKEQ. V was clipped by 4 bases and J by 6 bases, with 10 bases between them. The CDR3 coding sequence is TGTGCCAGCAGCCCTCGGACCACCAATGAGCAGTTCTTC. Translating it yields CASSPRTTNEQFF.

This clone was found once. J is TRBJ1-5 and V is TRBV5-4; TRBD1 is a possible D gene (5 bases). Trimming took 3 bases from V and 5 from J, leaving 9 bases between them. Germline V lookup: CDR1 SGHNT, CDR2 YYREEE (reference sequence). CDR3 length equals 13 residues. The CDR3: CASSWDPDQPQHF. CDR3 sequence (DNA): TGTGCCAGCAGCTGGGACCCAGATCAGCCCCAGCATTTT.

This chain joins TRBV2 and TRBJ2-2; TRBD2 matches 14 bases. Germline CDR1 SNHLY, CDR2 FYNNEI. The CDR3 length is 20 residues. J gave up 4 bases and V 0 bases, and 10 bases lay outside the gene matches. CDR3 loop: CASSEAWGLAGEERTGELFF. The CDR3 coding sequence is TGTGCCAGCAGTGAAGCATGGGGACTAGCGGGAGAGGAGCGCACCGGGGAGCTGTTTTTT.

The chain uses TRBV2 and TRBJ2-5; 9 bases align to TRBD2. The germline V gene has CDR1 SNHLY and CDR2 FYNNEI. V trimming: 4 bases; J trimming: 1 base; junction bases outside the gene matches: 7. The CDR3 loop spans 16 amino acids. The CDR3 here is CASSGRVTSGQETQYF. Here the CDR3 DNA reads TGTGCCAGCAGTGGGCGGGTGACTAGCGGCCAAGAGACCCAGTACTTC.

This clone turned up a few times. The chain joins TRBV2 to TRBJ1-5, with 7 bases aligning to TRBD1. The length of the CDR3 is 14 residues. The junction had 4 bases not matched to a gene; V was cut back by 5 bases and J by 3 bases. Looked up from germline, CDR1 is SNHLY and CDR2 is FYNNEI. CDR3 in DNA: TGTGCCAGCAGTCAGGGACAGATCAATCAGCCCCAGCATTTT. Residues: CASSQGQINQPQHF.

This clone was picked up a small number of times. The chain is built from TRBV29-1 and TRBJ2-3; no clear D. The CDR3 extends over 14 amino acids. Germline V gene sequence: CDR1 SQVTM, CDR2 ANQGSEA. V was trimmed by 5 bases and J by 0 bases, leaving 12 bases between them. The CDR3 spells CSVFRTFSTDTQYF. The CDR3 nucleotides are TGCAGCGTTTTTCGGACCTTTAGCACAGATACGCAGTATTTT.

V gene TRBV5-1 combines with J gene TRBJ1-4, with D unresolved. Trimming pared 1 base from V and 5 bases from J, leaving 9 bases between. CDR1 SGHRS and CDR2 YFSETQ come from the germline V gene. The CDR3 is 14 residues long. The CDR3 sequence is CASSLKLENEKLFF. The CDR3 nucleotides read TGCGCCAGCAGCTTGAAGTTGGAGAATGAAAAACTGTTTTTT.

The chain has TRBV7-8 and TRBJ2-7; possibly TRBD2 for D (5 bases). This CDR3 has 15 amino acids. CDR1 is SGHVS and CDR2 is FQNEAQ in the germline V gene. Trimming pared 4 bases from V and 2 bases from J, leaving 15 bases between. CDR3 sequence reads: CASSSARLAPYEQYF. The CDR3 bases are TGTGCCAGCAGCTCCGCCCGGCTAGCACCCTACGAGCAGTACTTC.

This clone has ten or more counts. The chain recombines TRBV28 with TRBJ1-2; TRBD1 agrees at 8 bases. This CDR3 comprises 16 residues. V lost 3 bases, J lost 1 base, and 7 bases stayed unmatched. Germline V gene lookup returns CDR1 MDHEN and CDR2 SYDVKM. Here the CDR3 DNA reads TGTGCCAGCAGTTTCGGAGCAGGGGGCATTAACTATGGCTACACCTTC. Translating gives CASSFGAGGINYGYTF.

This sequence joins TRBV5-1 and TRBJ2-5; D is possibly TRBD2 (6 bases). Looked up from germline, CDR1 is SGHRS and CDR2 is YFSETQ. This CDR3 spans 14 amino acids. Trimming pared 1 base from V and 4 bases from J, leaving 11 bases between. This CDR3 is CASSLPGAPETQYF. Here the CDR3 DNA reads TGCGCCAGCAGCTTGCCGGGAGCCCCAGAGACCCAGTACTTC.

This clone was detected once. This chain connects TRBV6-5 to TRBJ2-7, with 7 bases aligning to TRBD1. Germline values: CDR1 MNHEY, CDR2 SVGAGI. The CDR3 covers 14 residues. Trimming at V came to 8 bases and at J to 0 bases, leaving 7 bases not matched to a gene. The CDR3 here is CASRRGQVSYEQYF. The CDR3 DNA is TGTGCCAGCCGGAGAGGACAGGTCTCCTACGAGCAGTACTTC.